This T cell receptor beta chain was profiled in a study of lung T cells in sarcoidosis with Löfgren's syndrome (dated by TCRdb to about 2017). Some background on the complete study: Sarcoidosis was characterized as a granulomatous disease that mainly affects the lungs and features an accumulation of CD4+ T cells in bronchoalveolar lavage fluid. The repertoire analyses were focused on Lofgren's syndrome patients. Results and caveats for the whole study, not just this receptor: Recognition of a sarcoidosis-associated antigen was only suggested, and the antigen itself remained putative and was not identified. Compared with control subjects, Lofgren's syndrome patients reportedly showed the greatest expansion in the V gene segments TRAV12-1 and TRBV2. In alphabeta pairing analysis, TRAV12-1 was found to pair preferentially with TRBV2, and CDR3 homology was shown by the resulting paired TCRs. TRAV12-1 and TRBV2 CDR3 motifs were reported to be shared among multiple Löfgren's syndrome patients, suggesting public CD4+ TCR repertoires.

CDR1 and CDR2 are read off the germline V gene (reference sequence) as WNHNN and SYGVQD. A distance of 19 bases separates the germline ends of V and J, which lose 6 bases and 10 bases respectively. Its CDR3 holds 13 amino acids, cysteine through valine. Only the CDR3 DNA is retained, 39 bases long and in frame from the first base. Sequencing was performed on an Illumina MiSeq. In TCRdb, the public reads were trimmed at Q25 with fastp and aligned with MiXCR, with productive beta chains retained. Each CDR3 protein gets just one entry, which takes the most common genes and DNA from the rows behind it. This sample gives 60,000 to 70,000 distinct CDR3 sequences in total; 21% of them show up just once. The ten largest account for over 2% of the sample. This clonotype was found many times. Its antigen is still unknown. One base away there is no much larger clone; base qualities are not given.

This receptor was identified in a human donor with sarcoidosis (Löfgren's syndrome or another form), or a control subject (not recorded which). The chain joins TRBV10-1 to TRBJ2-7, with a tentative D gene TRBD1 over 7 matching bases. Material: CD4+ T cells from PBMCs. At the DNA level, the sequence is TGCGCCAGCAGCGCGTGGAGGGGGCAGGCACAGTACGTC. This gives the protein CASSAWRGQAQYV.